This record concerns one T cell receptor (beta chain) sequence. The data originate from a study of blood T cell repertoires in COVID-19. The overall study: T cells, B-cell-depleted T cells, or PBMCs provided the cDNA or gDNA that served as material.

This CDR3 is 12 amino acids long. Germline V gene data show CDR1 as SGHTA and CDR2 as FQGNSA. The germline V and J ends were trimmed by 2 bases and 5 bases, with 7 bases remaining between them. Patients of the Seattle cohort, enrolled during active infection, were followed longitudinally. Assay: immunoSEQ multiplex PCR; the TCRdb copy retains only in-frame clones and omits some. The table includes 300,000 to 350,000 clones, roughly 90% detected once. This clonotype was sampled from a woman in her 70s with COVID-19, enrolled during active disease. The sample comprised peripheral blood. The chain carries TRBV7-2 and TRBJ2-7; no reliable D call. The CDR3 sequence: CASSLTRNEQYF. For the CDR3, the DNA is TGTGCCAGCAGCTTAACGAGGAACGAGCAGTACTTC.